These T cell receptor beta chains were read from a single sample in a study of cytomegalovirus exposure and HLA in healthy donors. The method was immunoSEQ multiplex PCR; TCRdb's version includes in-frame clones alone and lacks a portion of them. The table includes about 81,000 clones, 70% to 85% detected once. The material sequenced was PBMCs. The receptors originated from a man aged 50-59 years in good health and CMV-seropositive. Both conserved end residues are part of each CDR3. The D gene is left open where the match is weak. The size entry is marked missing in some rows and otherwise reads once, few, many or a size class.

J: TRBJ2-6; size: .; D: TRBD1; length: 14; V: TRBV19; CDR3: CASTQGAGANVLTF; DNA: TGTGCCAGTACTCAGGGGGCTGGGGCCAACGTCCTGACTTTC
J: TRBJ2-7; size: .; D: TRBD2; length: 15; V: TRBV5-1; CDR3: CASSWRAGSGYEQYF; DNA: TGCGCCAGCAGCTGGCGAGCGGGAAGTGGCTACGAGCAGTACTTC
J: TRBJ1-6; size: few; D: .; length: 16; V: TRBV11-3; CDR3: CASSPHPWSGEAPLHF; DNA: TGTGCCAGCAGCCCTCACCCTTGGAGCGGGGAGGCACCCCTCCACTTT
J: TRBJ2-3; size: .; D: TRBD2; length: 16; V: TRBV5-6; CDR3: CASSRFGGGLADTQYF; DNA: TGTGCCAGCAGCCGGTTTGGGGGGGGACTAGCGGATACGCAGTATTTT
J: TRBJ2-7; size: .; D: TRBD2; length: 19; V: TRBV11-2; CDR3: CASSSLGLREYSSDYEQYF; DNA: TGTGCCAGCAGCTCACTTGGGTTGCGGGAGTATTCTTCGGACTACGAGCAGTACTTC
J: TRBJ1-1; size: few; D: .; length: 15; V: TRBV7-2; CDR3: CASSLDPVLNTEAFF; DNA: TGTGCCAGCAGCTTAGACCCAGTCTTGAACACTGAAGCTTTCTTT
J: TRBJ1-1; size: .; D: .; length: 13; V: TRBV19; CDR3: CASSISGWTEAFF; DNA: TGTGCCAGTAGTATTTCAGGCTGGACTGAAGCTTTCTTT
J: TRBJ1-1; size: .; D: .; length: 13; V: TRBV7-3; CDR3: CASSQGRGTEAFF; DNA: TGTGCCAGCAGCCAGGGGAGGGGCACTGAAGCTTTCTTT
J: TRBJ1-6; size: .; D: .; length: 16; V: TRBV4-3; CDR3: CASSPGLGRGNSPLHF; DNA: TGCGCCAGCAGCCCAGGCCTCGGCAGGGGTAATTCACCCCTCCACTTT
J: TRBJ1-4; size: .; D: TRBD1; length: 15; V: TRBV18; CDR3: CASSPSTGGGEKLFF; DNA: TGTGCCAGCTCACCATCCACAGGGGGCGGTGAAAAACTGTTTTTT
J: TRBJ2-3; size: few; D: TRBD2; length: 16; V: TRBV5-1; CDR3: CASNIMGGSGTDTQYF; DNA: TGCGCCAGCAACATTATGGGGGGGAGCGGCACAGATACGCAGTATTTT
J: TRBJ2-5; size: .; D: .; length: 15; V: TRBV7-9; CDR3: CASSRRRTNGETQYF; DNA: TGTGCCAGCAGCCGTCGACGGACAAACGGAGAGACCCAGTACTTC
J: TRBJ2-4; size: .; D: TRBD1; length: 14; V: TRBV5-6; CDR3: CASSLDQGAGIQYF; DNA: TGTGCCAGCAGCTTGGATCAGGGGGCAGGCATTCAGTACTTC
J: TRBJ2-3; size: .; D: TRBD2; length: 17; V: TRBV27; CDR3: CASSFRGAGGWSDTQYF; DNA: TGTGCCAGCAGTTTTAGGGGAGCGGGAGGGTGGTCAGATACGCAGTATTTT
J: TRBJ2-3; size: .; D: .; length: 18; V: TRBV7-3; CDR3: CASSLKGLGTWKEDTQYF; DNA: TGTGCCAGCAGCTTAAAAGGTCTCGGGACTTGGAAAGAAGATACGCAGTATTTT
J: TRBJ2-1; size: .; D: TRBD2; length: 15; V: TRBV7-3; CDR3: CASSSLSGGNNEQFF; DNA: TGTGCCAGCAGCTCACTTAGCGGGGGGAACAATGAGCAGTTCTTC
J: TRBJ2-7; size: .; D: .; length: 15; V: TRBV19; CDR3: CASSIVGSGDYEQYF; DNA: TGTGCCAGTAGTATAGTAGGGTCCGGGGACTACGAGCAGTACTTC
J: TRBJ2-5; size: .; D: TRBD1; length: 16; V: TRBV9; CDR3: CASSVGGTAFQETQYF; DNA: TGTGCCAGCAGCGTAGGTGGGACAGCTTTTCAAGAGACCCAGTACTTC
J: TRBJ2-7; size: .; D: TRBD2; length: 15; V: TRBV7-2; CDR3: CASSLVRLANYEQYF; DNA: TGTGCCAGCAGCTTAGTGCGACTAGCGAACTACGAGCAGTACTTC
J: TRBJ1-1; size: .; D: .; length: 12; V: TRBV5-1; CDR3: CASAEGNTEAFF; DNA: TGCGCCAGCGCCGAGGGAAACACTGAAGCTTTCTTT
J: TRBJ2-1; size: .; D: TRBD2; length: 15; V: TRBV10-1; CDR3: CASSDGSGSSDEQFF; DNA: TGCGCCAGCAGTGATGGTAGCGGGAGTTCGGATGAGCAGTTCTTC
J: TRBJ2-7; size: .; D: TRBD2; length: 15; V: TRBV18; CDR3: CASSPPGLDFAEQYF; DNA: TGTGCCAGCTCACCACCAGGACTAGACTTCGCCGAGCAGTACTTC
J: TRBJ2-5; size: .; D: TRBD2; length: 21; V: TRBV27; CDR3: CASSFNPRRTSGSIVQETQYF; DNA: TGTGCCAGCAGTTTTAATCCCCGGAGGACTAGCGGGAGTATAGTCCAAGAGACCCAGTACTTC
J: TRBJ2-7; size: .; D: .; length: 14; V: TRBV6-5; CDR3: CASSLDWERAEQYF; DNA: TGTGCCAGCAGTCTGGACTGGGAAAGGGCCGAGCAGTACTTC
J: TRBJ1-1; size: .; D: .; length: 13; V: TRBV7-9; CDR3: CASSLVSGTEAFF; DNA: TGTGCCAGCAGCTTAGTTTCAGGGACTGAAGCTTTCTTT
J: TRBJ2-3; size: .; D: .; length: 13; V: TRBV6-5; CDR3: CASTPPGVDTQYF; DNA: TGTGCCAGCACCCCTCCGGGGGTAGATACGCAGTATTTT
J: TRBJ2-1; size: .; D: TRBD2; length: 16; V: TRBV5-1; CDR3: CASSLRGSSGDNEQFF; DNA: TGCGCCAGCAGCTTGAGGGGGAGTAGCGGGGACAATGAGCAGTTCTTC
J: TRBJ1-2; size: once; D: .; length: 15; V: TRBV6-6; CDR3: CASSWSIQGSWGYTF; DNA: TGTGCCAGCAGTTGGTCAATACAGGGTTCGTGGGGCTACACCTTC
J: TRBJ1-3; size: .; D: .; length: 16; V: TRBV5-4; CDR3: CASSLDQGSSGNTIYF; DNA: TGTGCCAGCAGCTTGGATCAGGGAAGCTCTGGAAACACCATATATTTT
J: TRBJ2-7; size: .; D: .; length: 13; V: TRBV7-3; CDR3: CAPGCRRKSEQYF; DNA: TGTGCCCCAGGGTGCCGTCGTAAGTCCGAGCAGTACTTC
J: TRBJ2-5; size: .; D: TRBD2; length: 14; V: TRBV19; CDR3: CASRNLAGEETQYF; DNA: TGTGCCAGTAGGAACTTAGCGGGAGAAGAGACCCAGTACTTC
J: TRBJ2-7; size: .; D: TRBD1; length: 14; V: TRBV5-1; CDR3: CASSIGDSSYEQYF; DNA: TGCGCCAGCAGCATCGGGGACAGCTCCTACGAGCAGTACTTC
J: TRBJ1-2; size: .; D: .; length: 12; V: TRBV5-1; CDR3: CASRRDFDGYTF; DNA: TGCGCCAGCAGACGAGATTTCGATGGCTACACCTTC
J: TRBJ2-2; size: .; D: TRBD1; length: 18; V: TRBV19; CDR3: CASCPSRQGVGNTGELFF; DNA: TGTGCCAGTTGCCCAAGCCGACAGGGGGTCGGGAACACCGGGGAGCTGTTTTTT
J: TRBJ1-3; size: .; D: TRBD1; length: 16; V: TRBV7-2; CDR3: CASSLGQGITGNTIYF; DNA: TGTGCCAGCAGCCTCGGACAGGGGATTACTGGAAACACCATATATTTT
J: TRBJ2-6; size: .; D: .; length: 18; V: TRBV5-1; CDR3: CASSLAGADKSGANVLTF; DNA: TGCGCCAGCAGCTTGGCTGGGGCTGATAAATCTGGGGCCAACGTCCTGACTTTC
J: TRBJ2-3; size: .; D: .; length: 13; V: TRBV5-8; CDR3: CASSFYSTDTQYF; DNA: TGTGCCAGCAGCTTCTACAGCACAGATACGCAGTATTTT
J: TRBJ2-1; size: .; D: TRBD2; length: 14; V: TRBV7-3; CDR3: CASSPGLAGNEQFF; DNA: TGTGCCAGCAGCCCGGGACTAGCAGGCAATGAGCAGTTCTTC
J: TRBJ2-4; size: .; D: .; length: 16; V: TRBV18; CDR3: CASSPALVTSQDIQYF; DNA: TGTGCCAGCTCACCAGCGTTAGTAACTAGCCAAGACATTCAGTACTTC
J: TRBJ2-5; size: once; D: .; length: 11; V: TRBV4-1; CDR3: CASSQAETQYF; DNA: TGCGCCAGCAGCCAAGCGGAGACCCAGTACTTC
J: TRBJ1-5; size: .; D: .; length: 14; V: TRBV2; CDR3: CASSRTERNQPQHF; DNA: TGTGCCAGCAGCCGAACAGAGCGCAATCAGCCCCAGCATTTT
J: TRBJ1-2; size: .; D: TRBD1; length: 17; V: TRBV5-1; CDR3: CASSLAWGQGAREGYTF; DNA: TGCGCCAGCAGCTTGGCCTGGGGCCAGGGGGCGCGTGAGGGCTACACCTTC